This is a list of T cell receptor beta chains from one sample in a study of neurological immune-mediated disorders. MiXCR was run by TCRdb on the 5' RACE reads, yielding one entry per CDR3 protein. Among 55,000 to 75,000 distinct CDR3 sequences listed, about an eighth were seen once. Sequencing input: PBMCs. The receptor set was obtained from a woman aged 55-70 years with HTLV-1-associated myelopathy (HAM/TSP). Each CDR3 is given with its conserved first and last residue. A D gene is named only where the DNA matches it firmly. Rows give clone size only sometimes, using once, few, many, or a class for an expanded clone.

j_gene: TRBJ2-1
v_gene: TRBV13
d_gene: NA
abundance: many
CDR3nt: TGTGCCAGCAGCAAGGACCGAACCAATGAGCAGTTCTTC
CDR3aa: CASSKDRTNEQFF

j_gene: TRBJ2-7
v_gene: TRBV7-2
d_gene: NA
abundance: many
CDR3nt: TGTGCCAGCAGCTCCCCGGGACCGGGCGAGCAGTACTTC
CDR3aa: CASSSPGPGEQYF

j_gene: TRBJ2-2
v_gene: TRBV4-2
d_gene: NA
abundance: NA
CDR3nt: TGTGCCAGCAGCCTATACACGCAGGGACAAGGGAACACCGGGGAGCTGTTTTTT
CDR3aa: CASSLYTQGQGNTGELFF

j_gene: TRBJ2-1
v_gene: TRBV29-1
d_gene: NA
abundance: many
CDR3nt: TGCAGCGTTGAAAACTTGTACAATGAGCAGTTCTTC
CDR3aa: CSVENLYNEQFF

j_gene: TRBJ2-3
v_gene: TRBV6-1
d_gene: TRBD2
abundance: many
CDR3nt: TGTGCCAGCAGTGGTGGACTAGCGGGAGAATCGCAGTATTTT
CDR3aa: CASSGGLAGESQYF

j_gene: TRBJ2-3
v_gene: TRBV5-1
d_gene: NA
abundance: many
CDR3nt: TGCGCCAGCAGCTTGGGGGCATCAGGTCGTACAGATACGCAGTATTTT
CDR3aa: CASSLGASGRTDTQYF

j_gene: TRBJ2-2
v_gene: TRBV5-1
d_gene: NA
abundance: many
CDR3nt: TGCGCCAGCAGCTTGATGGCGGGCGGAGCGAACACCGGGGAGCTGTTTTTT
CDR3aa: CASSLMAGGANTGELFF

j_gene: TRBJ1-1
v_gene: TRBV10-3
d_gene: NA
abundance: NA
CDR3nt: TGTGCCATCAGTGACATGAAGGGGACTGAAGCTTTCTTT
CDR3aa: CAISDMKGTEAFF

j_gene: TRBJ2-6
v_gene: TRBV20-1
d_gene: NA
abundance: many
CDR3nt: TGCAGTGCTAGAGAGGTCGGGCAGAACTCTGGGGCCAACGTCCTGACTTTC
CDR3aa: CSAREVGQNSGANVLTF

j_gene: TRBJ1-1
v_gene: TRBV12-3/TRBV12-4
d_gene: NA
abundance: NA
CDR3nt: TGTGCCAGCAGTGCGAGGGTCGGCGTTGAAGCTTTCTTT
CDR3aa: CASSARVGVEAFF

j_gene: TRBJ2-1
v_gene: TRBV5-1
d_gene: TRBD1
abundance: NA
CDR3nt: TGCGCCAGCAGCTATCGAACCGAGACAGGGGGATACTATGAGCAGTTCTTC
CDR3aa: CASSYRTETGGYYEQFF

j_gene: TRBJ2-5
v_gene: TRBV7-9
d_gene: NA
abundance: many
CDR3nt: TGTGCCAGCAGCTTAGATGCAGGAGGGAAGGAGACCCAGTACTTC
CDR3aa: CASSLDAGGKETQYF

j_gene: TRBJ1-1
v_gene: TRBV5-1
d_gene: NA
abundance: many
CDR3nt: TGCGCCAGCAGCCCTCGAGGGCGGACCACTGAAGCTTTCTTT
CDR3aa: CASSPRGRTTEAFF

j_gene: TRBJ2-3
v_gene: TRBV5-6
d_gene: TRBD2
abundance: many
CDR3nt: TGTGCCAGCAGCTCTCCTAGCGGATCAGATACGCAGTATTTT
CDR3aa: CASSSPSGSDTQYF

j_gene: TRBJ2-5
v_gene: TRBV9
d_gene: TRBD1
abundance: many
CDR3nt: TGTGCCAGCAGCGTAGGGACAGGGACGCCGGAAGAGACCCAGTACTTC
CDR3aa: CASSVGTGTPEETQYF

j_gene: TRBJ2-3
v_gene: TRBV5-1
d_gene: NA
abundance: many
CDR3nt: TGCGCCAGCAGCTTGGCCAGTAGCACAGATACGCAGTATTTT
CDR3aa: CASSLASSTDTQYF

j_gene: TRBJ2-7
v_gene: TRBV28
d_gene: TRBD1
abundance: many
CDR3nt: TGTGCCAGCAGTACCTCGGGACAGGGTCCCTACGAGCAGTACTTC
CDR3aa: CASSTSGQGPYEQYF

j_gene: TRBJ2-7
v_gene: TRBV10-2
d_gene: NA
abundance: many
CDR3nt: TGCGCCAGCAGTGATGACGGCTACGAGCAGTACTTC
CDR3aa: CASSDDGYEQYF

j_gene: TRBJ2-3
v_gene: TRBV7-2
d_gene: NA
abundance: many
CDR3nt: TGTGCCAGCAGCTTAGAGGAGCTTTGGAACAGGGACGCAGATACGCAGTATTTT
CDR3aa: CASSLEELWNRDADTQYF

j_gene: TRBJ1-1
v_gene: TRBV20-1
d_gene: NA
abundance: many
CDR3nt: TGCAGTGCTAGTGGGACCGTGAAGAACACTGAAGCTTTCTTT
CDR3aa: CSASGTVKNTEAFF

j_gene: TRBJ2-1
v_gene: TRBV5-1
d_gene: TRBD2
abundance: many
CDR3nt: TGCGCCAGCAGCTTGGCTAGCGGGAGAGGGAATGAGCAGTTCTTC
CDR3aa: CASSLASGRGNEQFF

j_gene: TRBJ1-1
v_gene: TRBV10-3
d_gene: NA
abundance: many
CDR3nt: TGTGCCATCAGTGAGATTGCCTCGGACACTGAAGCTTTCTTT
CDR3aa: CAISEIASDTEAFF

j_gene: TRBJ2-2
v_gene: TRBV25-1
d_gene: NA
abundance: medium-sized
CDR3nt: TGTGCCAGCAACCGCGGGACCGGGGAGCTGTTTTTT
CDR3aa: CASNRGTGELFF

j_gene: TRBJ1-2
v_gene: TRBV5-1
d_gene: NA
abundance: many
CDR3nt: TGCGCCAGCAGCTTGGAGGTAGGAGCGACCTATGGCTACACCTTC
CDR3aa: CASSLEVGATYGYTF

j_gene: TRBJ2-7
v_gene: TRBV20-1
d_gene: TRBD1
abundance: NA
CDR3nt: TGCAGTGCTAGCAGGGGGAGCGAGCAGTACTTC
CDR3aa: CSASRGSEQYF

j_gene: TRBJ2-7
v_gene: TRBV2
d_gene: NA
abundance: many
CDR3nt: TGTGCCAGCAGCGTAACCTACGAGCAGTACTTC
CDR3aa: CASSVTYEQYF

j_gene: TRBJ2-7
v_gene: TRBV6-5
d_gene: NA
abundance: many
CDR3nt: TGTGCCAGCAGTTACTCGGGGCAGGCTACCTACGAGCAGTACTTC
CDR3aa: CASSYSGQATYEQYF

j_gene: TRBJ2-1
v_gene: TRBV2
d_gene: TRBD2
abundance: NA
CDR3nt: TGTGCCAGCAAGCGGGAGCGGAATGAGCAGTTCTTC
CDR3aa: CASKRERNEQFF

j_gene: TRBJ2-1
v_gene: TRBV20-1
d_gene: TRBD2
abundance: NA
CDR3nt: TGCAGTGGGACTAGCGGGCGTAACAATGAGCAGTCCTTC
CDR3aa: CSGTSGRNNEQSF

j_gene: TRBJ2-3
v_gene: TRBV7-9
d_gene: TRBD1
abundance: many
CDR3nt: TGTGCCAGCAGCCCACCCCCGAGATTCTCCGCGGGACAGGGTACAGATACGCAGTATTTT
CDR3aa: CASSPPPRFSAGQGTDTQYF

j_gene: TRBJ1-5
v_gene: TRBV18
d_gene: NA
abundance: NA
CDR3nt: TGTGCCTCCTCACAAGGAATTAGCAATCAGCCCCAGCATTTT
CDR3aa: CASSQGISNQPQHF

j_gene: TRBJ1-5
v_gene: TRBV28
d_gene: NA
abundance: many
CDR3nt: TGTGCCAGCAGTTTTGATATTAGGAGCAATCAGCCCCAGCATTTT
CDR3aa: CASSFDIRSNQPQHF

j_gene: TRBJ2-7
v_gene: TRBV5-1
d_gene: NA
abundance: many
CDR3nt: TGCGCCAGCAGCTTGGCCCCAGGATCCTACGAGCAGTACTTC
CDR3aa: CASSLAPGSYEQYF

j_gene: TRBJ2-5
v_gene: TRBV7-2
d_gene: NA
abundance: many
CDR3nt: TGTGCCAGCAGCCAAGCCGAGACCCAGTACTTC
CDR3aa: CASSQAETQYF

j_gene: TRBJ2-5
v_gene: TRBV20-1
d_gene: NA
abundance: many
CDR3nt: TGCAGTGCTAGACCGCCATATGCGGCTGAGACCCAGTACTTC
CDR3aa: CSARPPYAAETQYF

j_gene: TRBJ1-2
v_gene: TRBV12-3/TRBV12-4
d_gene: TRBD1
abundance: many
CDR3nt: TGTGCCAGCAGCATAAGGACAGGGGGCAGAAATAACTATGGCTACACCTTC
CDR3aa: CASSIRTGGRNNYGYTF